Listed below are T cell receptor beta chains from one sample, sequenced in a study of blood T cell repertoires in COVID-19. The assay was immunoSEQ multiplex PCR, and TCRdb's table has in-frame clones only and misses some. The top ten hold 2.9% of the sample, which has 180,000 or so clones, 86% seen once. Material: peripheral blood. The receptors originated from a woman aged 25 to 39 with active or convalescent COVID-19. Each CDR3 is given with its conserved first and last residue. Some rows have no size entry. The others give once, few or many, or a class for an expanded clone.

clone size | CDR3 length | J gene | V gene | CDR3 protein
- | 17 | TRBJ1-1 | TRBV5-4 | CASSGKGHKIQNTEAFF
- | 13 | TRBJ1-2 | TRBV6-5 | CASTLTGSYGYTF
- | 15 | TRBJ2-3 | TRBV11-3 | CASSLAGPPADTQYF
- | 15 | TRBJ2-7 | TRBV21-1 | CASSKEKRSTYEQYF
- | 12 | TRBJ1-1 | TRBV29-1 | CSVPAVAPEAFF
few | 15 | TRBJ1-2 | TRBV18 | CASSASGQPYYGYTF
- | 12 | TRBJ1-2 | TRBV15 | CATNRGLYGYTF
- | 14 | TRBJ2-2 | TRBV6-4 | CASSDSPGTGELFF
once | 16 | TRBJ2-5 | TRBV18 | CASSLTSGGIQETQYF
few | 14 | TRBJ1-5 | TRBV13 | CASSLGQGNQPQHF
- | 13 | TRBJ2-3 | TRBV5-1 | CASSSGKTDTQYF
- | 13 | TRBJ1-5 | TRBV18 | CASSSGAHQPQHF
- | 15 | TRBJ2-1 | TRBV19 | CASSKWAVGSNEQFF
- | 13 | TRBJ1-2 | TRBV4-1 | CASSPAAAYGYTF
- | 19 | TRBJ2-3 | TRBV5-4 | CASSDGPSGGLTSTDTQYF
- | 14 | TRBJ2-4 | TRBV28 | CASTPGERKNIQYF
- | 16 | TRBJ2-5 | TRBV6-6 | CASSRPGLAYQETQYF
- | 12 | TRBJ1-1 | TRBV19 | CASSARYTEAFF
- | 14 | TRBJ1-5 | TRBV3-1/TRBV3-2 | CASSQGTGGQPQHF
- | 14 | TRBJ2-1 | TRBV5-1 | CASSTAQVDDEQFF